This T cell receptor (beta chain) was captured in a study of T-cell reconstitution after alpha-beta-depleted transplantation in children. TCRbeta library preparation incorporated unique molecular identifiers. TCRdb independently ran MiXCR on the PCR reads; one entry per CDR3 protein. The table lists hundreds of thousands of distinct CDR3 sequences, 8% to 9.5% of them singletons, with 5% to 7% in the top ten. The germline V gene has CDR1 PRHDT and CDR2 FYEKMQ (reference sequence). This CDR3 contains 16 residues. V was pared by 5 bases and J by 8 bases, with 13 bases of the junction left unmatched. Only a few counts were recorded for this clonotype.

The source is a human donor who donated a stem cell graft to a child with acute lymphoblastic leukemia. This specimen was PBMCs from the stem cell graft donor, taken from the stem cell graft. V and J are TRBV13 and TRBJ2-1; 9 bases are a match to TRBD2. The CDR3 spells CASSHFARGGLDEQFF. The CDR3 DNA is TGTGCCAGCAGCCATTTTGCGCGGGGGGGCTTGGATGAGCAGTTCTTC.